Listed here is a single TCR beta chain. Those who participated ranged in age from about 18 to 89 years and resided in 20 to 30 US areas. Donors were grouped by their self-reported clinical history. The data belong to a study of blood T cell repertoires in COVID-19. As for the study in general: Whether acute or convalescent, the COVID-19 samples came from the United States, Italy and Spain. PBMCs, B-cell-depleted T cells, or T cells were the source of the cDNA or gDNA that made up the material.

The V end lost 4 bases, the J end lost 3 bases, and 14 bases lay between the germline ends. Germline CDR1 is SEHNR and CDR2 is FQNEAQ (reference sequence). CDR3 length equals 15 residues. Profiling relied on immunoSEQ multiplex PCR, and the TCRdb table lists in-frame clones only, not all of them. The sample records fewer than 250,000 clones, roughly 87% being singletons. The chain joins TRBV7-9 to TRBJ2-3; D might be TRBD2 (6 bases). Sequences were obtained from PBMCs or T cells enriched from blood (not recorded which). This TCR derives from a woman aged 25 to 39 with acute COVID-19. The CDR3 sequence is CASSSFTGGTDTQYF. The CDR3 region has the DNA TGTGCCAGCAGCTCCTTTACTGGGGGGACAGATACGCAGTATTTT.